This T cell receptor beta chain was sequenced for a study of T cell responses to AZD1222 COVID-19 vaccine. Study results and caveats: Two AZD1222 administrations were followed by greater Spike-specific TCR breadth and depth. The donor group comprised mostly white British people and more females; the analysis possibly underestimated clonal diversity.

Here immunoSEQ multiplex PCR was the method, and the copy in TCRdb shows in-frame clones only, minus some. Of roughly 150,000 clones in the sample, roughly nine tenths were seen once. As for this clone: The antigen is undetermined.

The input for sequencing was peripheral blood, taken 28 days after the second AZD1222 dose. This clonotype was sampled from an adult who received the AZD1222 COVID-19 vaccine.

CDR3 in DNA: TGTGCCAGCATGATGCGGGGGGGCACCGGGGAGCTGTTTTTT. Protein product: CASMMRGGTGELFF. The genes are TRBV6-5 and TRBJ2-2, with 9 bases fitting TRBD2. The CDR3 consists of 14 residues. V shed 7 bases, J shed 4 bases, and the junction held 4 bases outside the gene matches. From germline, CDR1 is MNHEY and CDR2 SVGAGI.